This T cell receptor (beta chain) originates from a study of OX40 agonist ivuxolimab in advanced cancers. Overall study: At doses from 0.01 to 10 mg/kg, patients were given intravenous ivuxolimab every 2 weeks.

The CDR3 extends over 17 amino acids. Germline lookup yields CDR1 SNHLY and CDR2 FYNNEI. Deletions cut 6 bases from V and 0 bases from J, with 17 bases between. The table came from immunoSEQ multiplex PCR; TCRdb's copy has only in-frame clones and leaves some out. The sample has about 100,000 clones, approximately 87% seen once. In its sample, this clone was seen once. Its antigen is as yet unknown. Findings and limits, study-wide: The investigators did not determine what antigen specificity the expanded peripheral T cells had. In general, CD8+ T cells held more expanded clones than CD4+ did, on average.

At cycle 4 day 1, cycle 7 day 1, and baseline, blood was sampled. V usage is TRBV2 and J usage is TRBJ2-2; D is possibly TRBD2 (7 bases). This receptor was identified in an adult with an advanced solid tumor such as melanoma, head and neck, liver or kidney cancer. The sample consisted of CD4+ or CD8+ T cells sorted from blood, taken in a trial of the OX40 agonist ivuxolimab. The CDR3: CASRLGGGTANTGELFF. In DNA, the CDR3 is TGTGCCAGCAGGTTAGGGGGGGGCACCGCGAACACCGGGGAGCTGTTTTTT.